One and the same sample provided the 20 T cell receptor beta chains below, sequenced in a study of cytomegalovirus exposure and HLA in healthy donors. PCR primers comprised 60 Vbeta and 13 Jbeta primers. The repertoire was sequenced with immunoSEQ multiplex PCR; TCRdb's copy has only in-frame clones and lacks some. The sample yields approximately 190,000 clones, approximately 88% seen once. The source material was PBMCs. These receptors originate from a boy between 10 and 17 years old in good health and CMV-seronegative.

The CDR3 nucleotides read TGTGCCAGTAGTATGCCCAGGGTATCTGGGGCCAACGTCCTGACTTTC. Translating gives CASSMPRVSGANVLTF. The genes are TRBV19 and TRBJ2-6; tentative D call: TRBD1 (5 bases). CDR3 length equals 16 residues. The V end was cut by 3 bases, the J end by 1 base, with 10 bases between. Germline CDR1 reads LNHDA; CDR2 reads SQIVND (reference sequence). The variable domain in full, completed from reference TRBV19 and TRBJ2-6, reads DGGITQSPKYLFRKEGQNVTLSCEQNLNHDAMYWYRQDPGQGLRLIYYSQIVNDFQKGDIAEGYSVSREKKESFPLTVTSAQKNPTAFYLCASSMPRVSGANVLTFGAGSRLTVL.

The chain carries TRBV29-1 and TRBJ1-1, with 9 positions matching TRBD1. J lost 5 bases, V lost 8 bases, and 6 bases had no gene match. Looked up from germline, CDR1 is SQVTM and CDR2 is ANQGSEA. This CDR3 contains 12 residues. CDR3 in DNA: TGCAGCTCGGGACAGGGACGGACTGAAGCTTTCTTT. Encoded protein: CSSGQGRTEAFF.

The CDR3 loop is CASSWTRDRVHEQYF. CDR3 bases: TGTGCCAGCAGCTGGACGAGGGACAGGGTCCACGAGCAGTACTTC. V gene TRBV5-4 combines with J gene TRBJ2-7; the match to TRBD1 covers 9 bases. The germline gives CDR1 SGHNT, CDR2 YYREEE (reference sequence). Trimming at V came to 3 bases and at J to 5 bases, leaving 9 bases not matched to a gene. This CDR3 has 15 amino acids.

The chain is built from TRBV6-5 and TRBJ2-7; 7 nucleotides line up with TRBD1. CDR1 and CDR2 (germline): MNHEY, SVGAGI. CDR3 length: 15 amino acids. V was pared by 0 bases and J by 2 bases, with 4 bases of the junction left unmatched. CDR3 loop: CASSYSETGPYEQYF. The CDR3 DNA follows: TGTGCCAGCAGTTACTCCGAGACAGGGCCCTACGAGCAGTACTTC.

The chain couples TRBV9 to TRBJ1-2; D is perhaps TRBD1 (6 bases). Trimming took off 0 bases at V and 2 bases at J, with 8 bases between the two ends. Germline V gene data show CDR1 as SGDLS and CDR2 as YYNGEE. This CDR3 is built from 14 residues. CDR3 coding DNA: TGTGCCAGCAGCGTAGGAAGGGGGAACTATGGCTACACCTTC. Amino acids: CASSVGRGNYGYTF.

With regard to this clone: An end of the junction differs from the germline gene, which may be a read error. This chain joins TRBV7-7 and TRBJ2-2; TRBD2 matches at 11 bases. CDR3 length: 17 residues. Germline V gives CDR1 SSHAT, CDR2 FNYEAQ (reference sequence). The CDR3 region has the DNA TGTGCTAGCAGCTTACGGACTAGCGGGCCGAACACCGGGGAGCTGTTTTTT. As protein: CASSLRTSGPNTGELFF.

The chain carries TRBV25-1 and TRBJ2-3; 8 bases agree with TRBD1. V trimming: 8 bases; J trimming: 2 bases; junction bases outside the gene matches: 9. The CDR3 length is 15 residues. Per the germline V gene, CDR1 is MGHDK and CDR2 is SYGVNS. Here the CDR3 DNA reads TGTGCCAGCGAACTGCAGGGGGCGCCCACAGATACGCAGTATTTT. It encodes CASELQGAPTDTQYF.

This clone showed up just once. The gene calls are TRBV4-1 and TRBJ2-1, with TRBD1 as a possible D gene (6 bases). The CDR3 totals 13 residues. Germline CDR1 is MGHRA and CDR2 is YSYEKL. Deletions cut 1 base from V and 16 bases from J, with 17 bases between. The CDR3 nucleotides are TGCGCCAGCAGCCAAGTTCTAGGGGGACCCGTCTTCTTC. Translation gives CASSQVLGGPVFF.

This chain links TRBV30 with TRBJ1-4; 8 bases align to TRBD1. V shed 2 bases, J shed 8 bases, and the junction held 10 bases outside the gene matches. This CDR3 is built from 15 residues. CDR1 is GTSNPN, CDR2 SVGIG, per germline (reference sequence). CDR3 nucleotide sequence: TGTGCCTGGAGTTCTTCGGACAGGGTTATGGAAAAACTGTTTTTT. Its translation: CAWSSSDRVMEKLFF.

V usage is TRBV27 and J usage is TRBJ2-1; the match to TRBD2 covers 9 bases. This CDR3 contains 17 residues. The germline V gene has CDR1 MNHEY and CDR2 SMNVEV (reference sequence). V was clipped by 7 bases and J by 9 bases; unmatched bases: 19. The CDR3 nucleotides are TGTGCCAGCACGGGGGGTCCGCGGGAGGGCCTCGGGGGTGAGCAGTTCTTC. It yields the protein CASTGGPREGLGGEQFF.

Here the CDR3 reads CASSFSSSYEQYF. Here the CDR3 DNA reads TGTGCCAGCAGTTTTTCCAGCTCCTACGAGCAGTACTTC. The chain employs TRBV27 and TRBJ2-7, with unresolved D. The CDR3 consists of 13 residues. The V end lost 3 bases, the J end lost 0 bases, and 6 bases lay between the germline ends. CDR1 is MNHEY, CDR2 SMNVEV, per germline (reference sequence).

The chain couples TRBV30 to TRBJ2-7; weak D call: TRBD1 (5 bases). This CDR3 has 12 amino acids. Germline CDR1 reads GTSNPN; CDR2 reads SVGIG (reference sequence). V was cut by 8 bases and J by 0 bases, with 11 bases left in between. The chain's CDR3 is CAGTGLSYEQYF. CDR3 DNA: TGTGCCGGAACAGGTCTCTCCTACGAGCAGTACTTC.

In its sample, this clone was seen once. V is TRBV5-4 and J is TRBJ2-3; TRBD2 matches 11 bases. The V segment lost 5 bases and the J segment 0 bases; nucleotides outside the gene matches: 8. The CDR3 runs to 17 residues. Per the germline V gene, CDR1 is SGHNT and CDR2 is YYREEE (reference sequence). CDR3 sequence: CASRSSGGSSSTDTQYF. In nucleotides, the CDR3 is TGTGCCAGCAGGTCTAGCGGGGGGTCCTCTAGCACAGATACGCAGTATTTT.

The gene calls are TRBV5-6 and TRBJ2-7; 10 positions agree with TRBD2. CDR1 SGHDT and CDR2 YYEEEE come from the germline V gene. The CDR3 length is 15 residues. Losses at the gene ends were 3 bases for V and 3 bases for J; bases not matched to a gene: 6. The CDR3 region has the DNA TGTGCCAGCAGCTCAGGACTAGCGGAGATCTACGAGCAGTACTTC. It translates to CASSSGLAEIYEQYF.

The CDR3 DNA reads TGTGCCAGCAGTTACGCCGGCACTGAAGCTTTCTTT. Residues: CASSYAGTEAFF. The V gene is TRBV6-5, the J gene TRBJ1-1, with D uncertain. The V end lost 2 bases, the J end lost 4 bases, and 5 bases lay between the germline ends. This CDR3 spans 12 amino acids. Germline CDR1 MNHEY, CDR2 SVGAGI.

The rearrangement joins TRBV18 to TRBJ2-7; the match to TRBD1 covers 7 bases. This CDR3 has 15 amino acids. The germline V gene has CDR1 KGHSH and CDR2 LQKENI. V was pared by 0 bases and J by 3 bases, with 5 bases of the junction left unmatched. CDR3 loop: CASSPPWRQGYEQYF. The CDR3 DNA reads TGTGCCAGCTCACCACCATGGAGACAGGGCTACGAGCAGTACTTC.

This sequence joins TRBV28 and TRBJ1-5; D ambiguous. The germline V gene has CDR1 MDHEN and CDR2 SYDVKM. The CDR3 spans 14 residues. Trimming shortened V by 3 bases and J by 4 bases, and 10 bases separated the two germline ends. CDR3: CASSFGVRNQPQHF. The CDR3 DNA reads as TGTGCCAGCAGTTTTGGCGTGAGGAATCAGCCCCAGCATTTT.

The chain recombines TRBV11-3 with TRBJ2-1, with a possible D match to TRBD2 (6 bases). This CDR3 has 14 amino acids. Germline V gene sequence: CDR1 SGHNT, CDR2 YENEEA. Trimming took 1 base from V and 3 from J, leaving 7 bases between them. CDR3 loop: CASSLGGDYNEQFF. CDR3 in DNA: TGTGCCAGCAGCTTAGGCGGGGACTACAATGAGCAGTTCTTC.

The chain links TRBV19 to TRBJ2-2; the D gene is possibly TRBD2 (5 bases). The germline V gene encodes CDR1 LNHDA and CDR2 SQIVND (reference sequence). The ends were cut back, 7 bases at V and 5 bases at J, with 11 bases in the middle. The length of the CDR3 is 13 residues. The chain's CDR3 is CASTWRRTGELFF. DNA for the CDR3: TGTGCCAGTACGTGGAGGCGGACCGGGGAGCTGTTTTTT.

CDR3 bases: TGTGCCAGCAGCTTTTACCGGGAGGTGGGGGGAAAGAACACTGAAGCTTTCTTT. This translates into CASSFYREVGGKNTEAFF. The V and J genes are TRBV7-8 and TRBJ1-1, with D possibly TRBD1 on 5 matching bases. V dropped 3 bases and J dropped 1 base, with 21 bases sitting between them. CDR3 length: 18 amino acids. Germline-derived CDR1 and CDR2 are SGHVS and FQNEAQ.